Reported below is one T cell receptor beta chain. Its antigen is as yet unknown. These data come from a study of chemoradiotherapy in HPV16-positive cancers. The study, taken as a whole, reports: Only two HPV16-positive patients supplied the functional HPV-specificity definition. Non-HPV-specific T cells did not expand in tumors during treatment, whereas candidate HPV-specific clones and E7-related motifs did.

Over chemoradiotherapy, repertoires were sampled more than once. The CDR3 has 14 amino acids. V lost 4 bases and J lost 8; bases outside the gene matches: 11. Looked up from germline, CDR1 is SGHKS and CDR2 is YYEKEE (reference sequence). TCRdb's table, derived via immunoSEQ multiplex PCR, lists solely in-frame clones and lacks some. The sample lists just under 40,000 clones, 76% seen once, with 4.5% to 5.5% in the top ten. The chain carries TRBV5-5 and TRBJ1-2, with 7 positions matching TRBD1. This TCR came from a human donor with HPV-associated anogenital cancer. Sequencing was performed on blood, taken from a patient who underwent chemoradiotherapy. Written as DNA, the CDR3 is TGTGCCAGCAGCGTCCTCAGGGGGGGTTCCGGCTACACCTTC. This translates into CASSVLRGGSGYTF.